What follows describes a single TCR beta chain. Trimming at V came to 4 bases and at J to 5 bases, leaving 3 bases not matched to a gene. This CDR3 has 13 residues. Germline V gene lookup returns CDR1 ENHRY and CDR2 SYGVKD. The data originate from a study of T cell changes during pregnancy in multiple sclerosis. The table came from immunoSEQ multiplex PCR; TCRdb's copy has only in-frame clones and leaves some out. Altogether 70,000 to 100,000 clones are present, just over 90% being singletons, with the ten largest covering around 1.4%. Source: peripheral blood, taken in the third trimester of pregnancy. The source is a female donor in good health, enrolled as a control in a pregnancy study. This chain connects TRBV10-3 to TRBJ2-7, with TRBD1 matching 9 bases. CDR3 residues: CAISGTGENEQYF. CDR3 DNA: TGTGCCATCAGTGGGACAGGGGAAAACGAGCAGTACTTC.